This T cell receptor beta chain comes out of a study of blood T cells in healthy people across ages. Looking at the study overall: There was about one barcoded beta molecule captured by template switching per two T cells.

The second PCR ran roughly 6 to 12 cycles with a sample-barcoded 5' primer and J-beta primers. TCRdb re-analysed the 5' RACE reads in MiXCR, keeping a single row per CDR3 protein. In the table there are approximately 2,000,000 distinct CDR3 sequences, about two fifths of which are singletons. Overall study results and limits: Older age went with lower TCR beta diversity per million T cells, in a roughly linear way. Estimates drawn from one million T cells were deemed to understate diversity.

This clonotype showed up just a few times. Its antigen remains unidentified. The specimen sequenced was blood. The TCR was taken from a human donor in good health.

CDR3 loop: CASSSPLGNAGELFF. Here the CDR3 DNA reads TGTGCCAGCAGCTCCCCTTTAGGCAACGCCGGGGAGCTGTTTTTT. The chain employs TRBV7-2 and TRBJ2-2; D not certain. The CDR3 runs 15 residues. Germline assignment: CDR1 SGHTA and CDR2 FQGNSA. The V end was cut by 4 bases, the J end by 6 bases, with 15 bases between.